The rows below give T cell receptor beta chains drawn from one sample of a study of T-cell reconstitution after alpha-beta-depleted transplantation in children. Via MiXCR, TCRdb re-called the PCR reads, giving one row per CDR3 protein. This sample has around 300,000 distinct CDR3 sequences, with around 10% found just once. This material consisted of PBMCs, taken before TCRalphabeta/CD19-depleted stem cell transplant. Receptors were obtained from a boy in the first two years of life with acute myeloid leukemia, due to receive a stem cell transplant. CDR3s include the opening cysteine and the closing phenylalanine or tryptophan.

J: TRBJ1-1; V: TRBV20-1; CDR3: CSASAGPNTEAFF
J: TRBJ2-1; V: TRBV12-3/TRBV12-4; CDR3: CASRQGANEQFF
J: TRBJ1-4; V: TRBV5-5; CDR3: CASSLGQLSEKLFF
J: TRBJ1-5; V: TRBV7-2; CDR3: CASSLRDQPQHF
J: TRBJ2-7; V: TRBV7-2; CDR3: CASSLGDGYYEQYF
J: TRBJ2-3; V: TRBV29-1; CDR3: CSVEVRAGSDTQYF
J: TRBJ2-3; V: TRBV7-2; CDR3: CASSRRGGSTDTQYF
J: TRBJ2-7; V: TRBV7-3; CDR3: CASSRGTRGHEQYF
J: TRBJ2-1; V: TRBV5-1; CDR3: CASSDWTGNFDEQFF
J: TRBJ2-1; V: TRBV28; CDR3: CASSLADRPSGRSSYNEQFF
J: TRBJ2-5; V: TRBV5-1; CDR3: CASSLAPLTGWQETQYF
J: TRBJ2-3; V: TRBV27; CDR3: CASSWGLRADTQYF
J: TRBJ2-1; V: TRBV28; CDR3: CASSFPTVLGNEQFF
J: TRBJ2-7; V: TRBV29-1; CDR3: CSISGGPAEEQYF
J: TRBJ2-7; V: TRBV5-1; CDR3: CASSLGGVAYEQYF
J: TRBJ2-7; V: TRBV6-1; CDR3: CASRLRDRGYEQYF
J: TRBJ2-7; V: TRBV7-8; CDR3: CASSPKPMGYEQYF
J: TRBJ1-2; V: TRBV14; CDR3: CASSQTNPGFSLYGYTF
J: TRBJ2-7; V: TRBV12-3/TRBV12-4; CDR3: CASSTILAIGSYEQYF
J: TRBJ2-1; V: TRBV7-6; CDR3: CASSSIWEGSSYNEQFF
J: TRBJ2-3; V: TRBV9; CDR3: CASSPQARLGTDTQYF
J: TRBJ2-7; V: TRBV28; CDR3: CASPGLGEQYF
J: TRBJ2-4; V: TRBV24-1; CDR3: CATSAVGQGGNIQYF
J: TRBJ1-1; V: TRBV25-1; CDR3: CASSDRGNTEAFF
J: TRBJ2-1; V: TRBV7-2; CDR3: CASSLPFGTSGSYNEQFF
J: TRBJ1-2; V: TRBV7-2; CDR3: CASSRNAQGIYGYTF
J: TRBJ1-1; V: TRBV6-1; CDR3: CASSTQDIAELNTEAFF
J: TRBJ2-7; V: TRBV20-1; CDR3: CSARRRGLLSYEQYF
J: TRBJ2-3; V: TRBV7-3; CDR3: CASSSILTDTQYF
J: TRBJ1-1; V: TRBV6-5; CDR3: CASRHSWGQWKAFF
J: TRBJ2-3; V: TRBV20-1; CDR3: CSASDYSAPSTDTQYF
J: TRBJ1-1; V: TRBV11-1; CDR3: CASNKTGGGPSTMNTEAFF
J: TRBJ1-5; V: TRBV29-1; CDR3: CSVEEGGVNQPQHF
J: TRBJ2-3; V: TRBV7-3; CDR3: CASSFRGPGTDTQYF
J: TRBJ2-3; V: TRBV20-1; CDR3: CSARREVTDTQYF
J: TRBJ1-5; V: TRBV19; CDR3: CASSPVERQPQHF
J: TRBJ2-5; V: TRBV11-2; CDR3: CASSGEYSQETQYF
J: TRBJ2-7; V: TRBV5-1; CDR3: CASKQGEVDEQYF
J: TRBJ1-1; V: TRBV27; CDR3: CASSLLTGGLAFF
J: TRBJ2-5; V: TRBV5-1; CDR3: CASKYSQETQYF
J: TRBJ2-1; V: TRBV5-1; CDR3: CASLTGTGGNEQFF
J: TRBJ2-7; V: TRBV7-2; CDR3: CASSLRPAGDYEQYF
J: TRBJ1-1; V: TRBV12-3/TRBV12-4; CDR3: CASSPYGQGGTEAFF
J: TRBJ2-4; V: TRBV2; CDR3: CASHWGQGGIQYF
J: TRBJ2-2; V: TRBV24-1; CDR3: CATSDLGQPNTGELFF
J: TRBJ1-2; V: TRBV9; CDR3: CASSVDVADGYTF
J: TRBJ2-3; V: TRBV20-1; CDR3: CSATRERGLADTQYF
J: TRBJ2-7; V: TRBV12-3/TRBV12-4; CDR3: CASSLQTGGSYEQYF
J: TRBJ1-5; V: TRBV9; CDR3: CASSVDWNQPQHF
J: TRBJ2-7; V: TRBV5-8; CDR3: CASSPQGDAYEQYF
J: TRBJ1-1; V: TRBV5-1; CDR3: CASSIWTGTMNTEAFF
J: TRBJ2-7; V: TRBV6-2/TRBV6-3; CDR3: CASSQAGGPIEQYF
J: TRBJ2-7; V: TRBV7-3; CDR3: CASSLEVSNEQYF
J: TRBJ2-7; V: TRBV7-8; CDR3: CASSLGPGSYEQYF
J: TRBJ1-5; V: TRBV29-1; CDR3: CSAGQGSNQPQHF